The rows below give T cell receptor beta chains drawn from one sample of a study of T cell clones after liver transplantation. This table comes from immunoSEQ multiplex PCR, and its TCRdb copy is limited to in-frame clones, with some not included. The sample lists approximately 72,000 clones, about 92% occurring once. The sequences come from CD4+ T cells from blood, collected before liver transplant. The source of these receptors is a human donor who received a liver transplant. Both conserved end residues are part of each CDR3. Each record gives: J gene, clone size, V gene, D gene, CDR3 protein, CDR3 DNA. D genes are given only for firm matches. Not all rows give a size; the values are once, few, many and, for expanded clones, a class.

>TRBJ2-1|-|TRBV9|-
CASSVTLGNEQFF
TGTGCCAGCAGCGTAACCCTCGGTAATGAGCAGTTCTTC
>TRBJ1-2|-|TRBV29-1|-
CSVDGDDGYTF
TGCAGCGTTGATGGGGATGATGGCTACACCTTC
>TRBJ1-5|-|TRBV7-9|TRBD1
CASSLGTGYQPQHF
TGTGCCAGCAGCTTAGGGACAGGGTATCAGCCCCAGCATTTT
>TRBJ2-1|-|TRBV2|TRBD1
CASSVGTGIEQFF
TGTGCCAGCAGTGTCGGGACAGGGATTGAGCAGTTCTTC
>TRBJ1-5|many|TRBV19|TRBD1
CASRDRDKGNQPQHF
TGTGCCAGTAGAGACAGGGATAAGGGCAATCAGCCCCAGCATTTT
>TRBJ2-6|-|TRBV7-9|-
CASSPTGGIGSNVLTF
TGTGCCAGCAGCCCGACGGGTGGCATCGGATCCAACGTCCTGACTTTC
>TRBJ2-7|-|TRBV15|-
CATSRGNGAIEQYF
TGTGCCACCAGCAGAGGAAACGGCGCGATTGAGCAGTACTTC
>TRBJ1-4|-|TRBV5-1|-
CASSPGGADEKLFF
TGCGCCAGCAGCCCCGGGGGGGCCGATGAAAAACTGTTTTTT
>TRBJ1-2|few|TRBV18|TRBD1
CASSPPQGAAYGYTF
TGTGCCAGCTCACCACCGCAGGGGGCTGCCTATGGCTACACCTTC
>TRBJ2-1|once|TRBV6-4|TRBD1
CASSSDRGLGNEQFF
TGTGCCAGCAGTTCTGACAGGGGGCTAGGCAATGAGCAGTTCTTC
>TRBJ1-1|-|TRBV11-3|-
CASSPQRLNTEAFF
TGTGCCAGCAGCCCCCAGAGATTGAACACTGAAGCTTTCTTT
>TRBJ2-7|few|TRBV28|TRBD1
CASSSGQTYEQYF
TGTGCCAGCAGCTCGGGACAGACCTACGAGCAGTACTTC
>TRBJ1-2|-|TRBV7-9|-
CASSLEVSGYTF
TGTGCCAGCAGCTTAGAGGTCTCTGGCTACACCTTC
>TRBJ2-1|-|TRBV28|TRBD2
CASSLQLAGGYNEQFF
TGTGCCAGCAGTTTACAACTAGCGGGAGGGTACAATGAGCAGTTCTTC
>TRBJ1-5|-|TRBV5-1|TRBD1
CASSPGQGPQPQHF
TGCGCCAGCAGCCCGGGACAGGGTCCTCAGCCCCAGCATTTT
>TRBJ1-5|-|TRBV6-6|TRBD1
CASSNRGGPQHF
TGTGCCAGCAGTAACAGGGGTGGGCCCCAGCATTTT